Listed below are T cell receptor beta chains from one sample, sequenced in a study of PD-L1 blockade in urothelial cancer. Some clones are missing from TCRdb's copy, which holds only in-frame ones; the method was immunoSEQ multiplex PCR. This table has about 110,000 clones, 70% to 85% appearing once. Sample: PBMCs, taken around atezolizumab (anti-PD-L1) treatment. Receptors originate from a man aged 50 or older with urothelial cancer. CDR3s include the opening cysteine and the closing phenylalanine or tryptophan. The D gene is left open where the match is weak. The size field is filled for only some rows; it gives once, few, many or a size class.

D	V	J	size	CDR3	DNA
NA	TRBV9	TRBJ2-5	NA	CASSVEPGEETQYF	TGTGCCAGCAGCGTAGAGCCAGGGGAAGAGACCCAGTACTTC
NA	TRBV27	TRBJ1-4	few	CASSLSRRNEKLFF	TGTGCCAGCAGTTTATCACGCAGGAATGAAAAACTGTTTTTT
NA	TRBV7-9	TRBJ1-6	NA	CASSRRGSSYNSPLHF	TGTGCCAGCAGCAGGAGGGGTTCTTCCTATAATTCACCCCTCCACTTT
NA	TRBV18	TRBJ1-1	NA	CASSPLTEVLLNTEAFF	TGTGCCAGCTCGCCGCTGACAGAGGTACTACTGAACACTGAAGCTTTCTTT
TRBD1	TRBV11-3	TRBJ2-1	NA	CASSFNRGDYNEQFF	TGTGCCAGCAGCTTCAACAGGGGGGACTACAATGAGCAGTTCTTC
TRBD1	TRBV6-1	TRBJ2-7	NA	CASKKDRVAYEQYF	TGTGCCAGCAAAAAGGACAGGGTTGCCTACGAGCAGTACTTC
NA	TRBV20-1	TRBJ2-7	NA	CSAQRDEQYF	TGCAGTGCTCAGCGTGACGAGCAGTACTTC
NA	TRBV28	TRBJ2-7	NA	CAAGSEQYF	TGTGCAGCAGGGTCCGAGCAGTACTTC
NA	TRBV28	TRBJ1-2	NA	CASTPNHYGYTF	TGTGCCAGCACCCCTAACCACTATGGCTACACCTTC
NA	TRBV5-5	TRBJ2-7	few	CASSLYTGVGLEQYF	TGTGCCAGCAGCTTGTACACGGGAGTAGGGCTCGAGCAGTACTTC
NA	TRBV6-5	TRBJ2-7	NA	CASILAPGSEQYF	TGTGCCAGCATCCTCGCCCCGGGGTCCGAGCAGTACTTC
TRBD1	TRBV25-1	TRBJ2-3	NA	CASSALGGEDTQYF	TGTGCCAGCAGTGCCCTAGGGGGCGAGGATACGCAGTATTTT
NA	TRBV7-2	TRBJ2-7	NA	CASSLMTGGPGEQYF	TGTGCCAGCAGCTTAATGACTGGAGGGCCGGGCGAGCAGTACTTC
TRBD2	TRBV5-1	TRBJ2-5	NA	CASSLGLAGSSQETQYF	TGCGCCAGCAGCTTAGGACTAGCGGGAAGCTCTCAAGAGACCCAGTACTTC
TRBD1	TRBV5-1	TRBJ2-4	NA	CASSSAQGADIQYF	TGCGCCAGCAGCTCTGCGCAGGGGGCTGACATTCAGTACTTC
TRBD2	TRBV2	TRBJ2-1	NA	CASTLLGLAANGEQFF	TGTGCCAGCACACTCCTGGGACTAGCGGCCAACGGAGAGCAGTTCTTC
TRBD1	TRBV30	TRBJ1-3	NA	CAWRGTVLAEGYRSGNTIYF	TGTGCCTGGAGAGGGACAGTCCTCGCTGAAGGTTATCGGTCTGGAAACACCATATATTTT
NA	TRBV19	TRBJ2-2	NA	CASRLGGANTGELFF	TGTGCCAGTAGGCTAGGCGGAGCGAACACCGGGGAGCTGTTTTTT
NA	TRBV30	TRBJ1-1	few	CAWTLTGNTEAFF	TGTGCCTGGACCCTGACAGGGAACACTGAAGCTTTCTTT
NA	TRBV19	TRBJ1-6	NA	CASTLGQGNSPLHF	TGTGCCAGTACTCTAGGGCAGGGAAATTCACCCCTCCACTTT
NA	TRBV6-5	TRBJ1-3	NA	CASSLGGSEGGNTIYF	TGTGCCAGCAGTTTAGGAGGTAGCGAGGGTGGAAACACCATATATTTT